This T cell receptor (beta chain) was identified in a study of cytomegalovirus exposure and HLA in healthy donors (dated by TCRdb to 2015 to 2018). For the study in its entirety: An earlier analysis of approximately 590 of the donors reported approximately 290 Gb of sequence data and 100 million to 130 million unique TCR beta sequences from about 179 million T cells. An early release covering roughly 580 HLA-typed donors comprised about 320 gigabases of sequencing data and around 80 million unique TCR sequences. Of the 300 to 500 genotyped donors, roughly 76% were placed in the genetic ancestry cluster associated with self-reported Caucasian donors. The study was designed to test whether signatures of past pathogen exposure could be identified by cataloging public T cell receptors. The study profiled the T cell repertoires of hundreds of subjects by immunosequencing and related them to cytomegalovirus serostatus. Besides the first cohort of about 730 subjects, a separate validation cohort made up of roughly 120 different subjects was used. To predict cytomegalovirus infection status, the study brought together high-throughput TCR immunosequencing, statistical association of individual TCRs with disease status, and machine learning. A later analysis re-examined previously published TCR beta repertoires from just over 650 donors and added high-resolution HLA genotyping to investigate patterns of TCR occurrence. In the later analysis, no new phenotypic data were used to find candidate immune exposures; instead, reliance was placed on TCR beta sequences and their occurrence across donors. An earlier analysis of 587 of the donors used high-throughput TCR beta sequencing to judge whether each TCR beta V gene segment behaved as functional or pseudogenic. Donor age, sex, ethnicity and CMV serostatus were compiled alongside the repertoire data. Genome-wide SNP genotypes for about 65% of the roughly 670 donors were used in a later genetic analysis, which treated that subset as a discovery cohort. All discovery cohort repertoires had been generated on a single sequencing platform. Class I and class II HLA loci were covered by the typing at four-digit resolution. Typing coverage varied by locus: roughly 620-640 donors for A, B, C, DRB1 and DQB1; roughly 520 for DQA1; 606 for DPA1; approximately 450 for DPB1. Four to six DR-DQ haplotypes were handled as single units for association and clustering because linkage in the cohort was strong. On average, 235,054 unique TCR beta nucleotide sequences were sequenced per donor among some 420 genotyped donors of the cohort, with roughly 20% of those sequences being non-productive. What the work shows at the level of the full study, not this receptor alone: Sequencing depth was assumed to be roughly uniform across donors in the presence/absence analyses, though that assumption may not hold. According to a later genetic analysis, donors in an Asian-associated ancestry cluster had fewer N-insertions in productive TCRs than the roughly 670-donor mean. Specific HLA alleles were associated with around 18,000 TCR beta sequences at a false discovery rate of 0.05 in a later analysis. Some IMGT-functional V segments, including TRBV6-2 and TRBV6-3, could not be told apart with the 87-base-pair reads, so those segments were excluded. A cluster of highly shared sequence variants was judged likely to represent a technical artifact of the sequencing pipeline. Only TCR beta chains were sequenced in this cohort, and the absence of alpha or paired-chain data limited detectable features. Cytomegalovirus status was reported to be diagnosed by the classifier with high specificity and sensitivity in both the original and validation cohorts. Because counts were too low, roughly 16 rarely observed V segments, including chromosome 9 orphons, were excluded from the earlier analysis of roughly 580 of the donors. When HLA alleles, especially DR and DQ, strongly co-occurred, TCR associations were difficult to assign to individual alleles. According to a later analysis, parvovirus B19, influenza, CMV and Epstein-Barr virus appeared linked to several top co-occurrence clusters. In an earlier analysis of roughly 560 of the donors, most TCR beta V segments were observed in productive rearrangements about 90% or about 30% of the time, broadly matching IMGT annotations. Correlated functional status among segregating V segments might reflect linkage disequilibrium, but an unknown experimental factor could not be ruled out. In a later genetic analysis, a missense DCLRE1C variant was associated with V-gene and J-gene trimming of TCR beta chains, and the association was replicated in an independent cohort. The only immune exposure information available for the cohort was CMV serostatus. The study listed approximately 150 TCR beta chains as associated with cytomegalovirus. Because some donors lacked HLA typing at each locus, the association tests relied only on the typed subset. In a later analysis, the rate of TCR association differed among HLA loci, with DRB1 alleles having the most associated TCRs and HLA-C alleles having the fewest. In vitro tests confirmed that a few of the cytomegalovirus-associated TCR beta chains recognize cytomegalovirus antigens. A later analysis found that most CMV-associated TCR beta chains appeared HLA-restricted, with HLA associations seemingly driven largely by CMV exposure. The authors suggested that the approach could potentially be extended to other disease states and immunological phenotypes. A further reported finding was that TCR beta sequences accurately predicted the HLA-A and HLA-B alleles for most subjects in the first cohort. Across donors, most TCR sequences were observed very rarely, whereas some public TCRs were present in many individuals. A later analysis found that HLA-associated TCR beta chains were more clonally expanded and had lower generation probabilities than equally common non-associated chains.

Library construction relied on the immunoSEQ multiplex PCR assay. The multiplex PCR relied on a mix of 60 forward primers for TCR Vbeta segments and 13 reverse primers for TCR Jbeta segments. A multiplex PCR assay on genomic DNA amplified the CDR3 region of rearranged TCR beta genes. On the Illumina HiSeq System, the amplified TCR beta libraries were sequenced as 87-base-pair reads. Per the source publication's procedure: A later analysis tallied tens of millions of unique TCR beta chains across the 700 or so repertoires, and approximately 12 million of those chains were shared by two or more donors. To remove PCR and sequencing errors, raw reads were error-corrected and collapsed into unique sequences using a nearest-neighbor algorithm that merged closely related sequences. CDR3 sequences were aligned to IMGT reference sequences to assign V, D and J gene segments. For a sequence to be retained, a match of at least six nucleotides to both a V gene segment and a J gene segment was required. Rearrangements were classified as productive when the CDR3 lacked stop codons and remained in frame with V and J, and all other rearrangements were classified as non-productive. Following IMGT convention, CDR3 was defined as the stretch from the second conserved V-encoded cysteine to the conserved J-encoded phenylalanine. The earlier analysis of fewer than 700 of the donors excluded sequences that lacked an unambiguous match to a single V gene segment. In an earlier analysis of approximately 590 of the donors, a V segment was called functional when productive rearrangements were above 56.7%, and segregating when the standard deviation between donors exceeded 5%. A statistical classification framework was built to diagnose cytomegalovirus status from the catalog of TCR beta chain sequences. In a later analysis, TCR nucleotide sequences were compared against IMGT/GENE-DB human TR gene sequences so that V and J genes could be assigned. The TCRdist pipeline was used in a later analysis to assign CDR3 sequences and most-parsimonious VDJ recombination scenarios. A later analysis defined each TCR beta chain by its CDR3 amino acid sequence plus V-gene family, and excluded reads lacking a unique V-gene family. As a way to deal with suspected cross-contamination and a sequencing artifact, a later analysis dropped 640 or so nucleotide sequences that were highly shared and had low generation probability. A later analysis calculated a clonal expansion index for each public chain from normalized within-repertoire ranks of inferred template counts. In a later analysis, generation probabilities were computed with a VDJ recombination model fitted to out-of-frame rearrangements, and the resulting probabilities were checked against IGoR. In a later analysis, TCR-TCR, TCR-HLA and TCR-CMV co-occurrence was scored with hypergeometric tests, and a repertoire-size bias correction was applied to TCR pairs. In a later analysis, false discovery rates were estimated by permuting HLA or CMV assignments 20 times. In a later analysis, co-occurring TCRs were grouped using DBSCAN, and TCRdist sequence similarity was added for clustering within HLA-allele-positive subsets. Repertoires with fewer than 30,000 or more than 120,000 public chains were left out of co-occurrence clustering, as were roughly five repertoires with anomalous nucleotide sharing. TCRdb limited this immuneACCESS table to in-frame rearrangements with V and J called. A share of clones is missing; checked studies link under half to unresolved V genes, and the rest is unexplained. D and trimming were read from the DNA, whereas the V and J calls and clone size are those reported in that table. The sample records some 200,000 clones, about three quarters of which are singletons. Roughly 2.5% of the sample is in the top ten clones.

In total, roughly 670 healthy bone marrow donors made up the cohort. Cohort members were all nominally healthy when sampled, although unrecorded immune exposures were likely present. The donor tested CMV seropositive, placing the donor among the approximately 290 seropositive members of the cohort. A peripheral blood sample was collected from each donor, and TCR beta sequencing was performed on peripheral blood mononuclear cells. The Qiagen DNeasy Blood Extraction Kit was used to extract genomic DNA from the blood cell samples. The trim is 0 bases for V and 2 bases for J, with a gap of 7 bases between the germline ends. CDR1 SGHTS and CDR2 YDEGEE are derived from the germline V gene. From the cysteine up to the phenylalanine, the CDR3 has a length of 14 residues. The retained sequence is limited to the CDR3, 42 bases, with the frame set at the first base. Turning to this clone: Its antigen remains undetermined. Base qualities are not recorded, but no much larger clone differs from it by a single base.

The sequencing sample was made of PBMCs. Recombination linked TRBV5-8 to TRBJ2-3; the D gene is unclear. The sequence was obtained from a woman aged 55-75 years in good health and CMV-seropositive. CDR3 protein: CASSLVQSTDTQYF. The nucleotide sequence is TGTGCCAGCAGCTTGGTGCAGTCCACAGATACGCAGTATTTT.